This TCR beta chain was recovered during a study of T-cell memory formation after mild COVID-19. Study context: TCR clusters were mostly confined to one donor each. The study, taken as a whole, reports: Among clones contracting day 15 to 85, CD4/CD8 was balanced, whereas later expanders leaned CD4+. Researchers could not confirm that second-wave clones peaking on day 37 targeted SARS-CoV-2. Researchers found some responding clones in pre-infection memory, a sign that cross-reactive memory joined.

The CDR3 is made up of 18 amino acids. V was clipped by 0 bases and J by 0 bases; unmatched bases: 8. Germline lookup yields CDR1 LGHNA and CDR2 YSLEER. TCRdb re-analysed the 5' RACE reads in MiXCR, keeping a single row per CDR3 protein. In the table there are hundreds of thousands of distinct CDR3 sequences, roughly a sixth of which are singletons. Points on this clonotype: What it binds is unknown.

This sequence originates from an adult woman who had mild COVID-19 (a few samples of this study predate the infection). Cell type and time point are not known. The sample consisted of PBMCs or a T cell subset sorted from them (not recorded which). The V and J genes are TRBV4-3 and TRBJ2-1; TRBD2 matches 7 bases. The CDR3 is CASSQDYGRHSSYNEQFF. CDR3 bases: TGCGCCAGCAGCCAAGATTACGGGAGGCACAGCTCCTACAATGAGCAGTTCTTC.